Each of the 32 T cell receptor beta chains below was sequenced from the same sample in a study of CD8 T cells in ankylosing spondylitis. MiXCR, run by TCRdb on the 5' RACE reads, gives a single entry per CDR3 protein. The repertoire holds 100,000 to 150,000 distinct CDR3 sequences, with 11% as singletons. Sequenced sample: blood, either unsorted or a sorted T cell fraction (not recorded which). The receptor set was obtained from a female donor with ankylosing spondylitis or in good health (not recorded which).

For this clonotype: Just one base apart from a much larger clone, this may be a read error. The chain is built from TRBV30 and TRBJ2-7, with D perhaps TRBD1 (5 bases). CDR3 length: 13 amino acids. Per germline, CDR1 GTSNPN and CDR2 SVGIG (reference sequence). Here the CDR3 DNA reads TGTGCCTGGAAAGGTGACAGAGGCTACGAGCAGCACTTC. This sequence encodes CAWKGDRGYEQHF. Based on the CDR3 plus reference TRBV30 and TRBJ2-7, the full variable domain is SQTIHQWPATLVQPVGSPLSLECTVEGTSNPNLYWYRQAAGRGLQLLFYSVGIGQISSEVPQNLSASRPQDRQFILSSKKLLLSDSGFYLCAWKGDRGYEQHFGPGTRLTVT.

This clonotype showed up many times. The genes are TRBV5-1 and TRBJ2-5, with TRBD2 as a possible D gene (5 bases). Trimming shortened V by 4 bases and J by 2 bases, and 15 bases separated the two germline ends. Germline V gives CDR1 SGHRS, CDR2 YFSETQ. The CDR3 loop spans 15 amino acids. The CDR3 here is CASSQNLATQETQYF. In DNA form, the CDR3 reads TGCGCCAGCAGCCAGAACTTAGCGACACAAGAGACCCAGTACTTC.

This clonotype was seen repeatedly, ten times or more. The chain combines TRBV12-3 or TRBV12-4 with TRBJ1-5, with a weak D call TRBD1 (6 bases). V was cut by 0 bases and J by 6 bases, with 12 bases left in between. The CDR3 covers 15 residues. The CDR3 DNA reads as TGTGCCAGCAGTTTAGCGTTAAGGGGGATTCAGCCCCAGCATTTT. Its protein product is CASSLALRGIQPQHF.

This sequence joins TRBV6-4 and TRBJ2-7; TRBD2 agrees at 7 bases. CDR1 and CDR2 (germline): MRHNA, SNTAGT. V shed 5 bases and J 2 bases; nucleotides not matched to a gene: 12. The CDR3 extends over 16 amino acids. CDR3 sequence: CASSSRGGVNPYEQYF. The CDR3 DNA follows: TGTGCCAGCAGTTCCCGTGGGGGGGTGAACCCCTACGAGCAGTACTTC.

This clonotype appeared many times. V usage is TRBV12-3 or TRBV12-4 and J usage is TRBJ2-4; D assignment may be TRBD1 or TRBD2 (5 bases each). This CDR3 spans 13 amino acids. V lost 8 bases and J 0 bases, leaving 8 bases between the germline ends. The CDR3 DNA reads TGTGCCAGCGGGGACGGAGCCAAAAACATTCAGTACTTC. This encodes CASGDGAKNIQYF.

This clonotype appeared many times. The genes are TRBV29-1 and TRBJ2-7; D is undetermined. CDR3 size: 14 residues. Per the germline V gene, CDR1 is SQVTM and CDR2 is ANQGSEA. With 5 bases removed from V and 2 bases from J, the gap between germline ends came to 16 bases. For the CDR3, the DNA is TGCAGCGTTAAAGTTTCAGTCGGCCCCTACGAGCAGTACTTC. This encodes CSVKVSVGPYEQYF.

In its sample, this clonotype was seen many times. The rearrangement joins TRBV7-2 to TRBJ1-4; 11 bases fit TRBD1. The CDR3 is 15 residues long. Losses at the gene ends were 4 bases for V and 14 bases for J; bases not matched to a gene: 12. CDR1 and CDR2 (germline): SGHTA, FQGNSA. CDR3: CASSSGTGGNMGLFF. The CDR3, as DNA: TGTGCCAGCAGCTCTGGGACAGGGGGGAACATGGGGCTGTTTTTT. The entire variable domain, with the rest obtained from reference TRBV7-2 and TRBJ1-4, is as follows: GAGVSQSPSNKVTEKGKDVELRCDPISGHTALYWYRQSLGQGLEFLIYFQGNSAPDKSGLPSDRFSAERTGGSVSTLTIQRTQQEDSAVYLCASSSGTGGNMGLFFGSGTQLSVL.

This clonotype came up a few times. The chain has TRBV24-1 and TRBJ2-5; 8 nucleotides align to TRBD1. Trimming took 5 bases from V and 1 from J; bases not matched to a gene: 5. CDR1 and CDR2 from the germline V gene are KGHDR and SFDVKD. The CDR3 contains 15 residues. The CDR3 coding sequence is TGTGCCACCAGTGCACAGGGGGAAAGCCAAGAGACCCAGTACTTC. Translated, it gives CATSAQGESQETQYF.

This clonotype came up many times. V gene TRBV6-1 combines with J gene TRBJ1-5; no reliable D call. Trimming removed 0 bases from V and 7 bases from J, with 7 bases in between. This CDR3 has 13 amino acids. CDR1 MNHNS and CDR2 SASEGT come from the germline V gene. DNA for the CDR3: TGTGCCAGCAGTGAAGCGAGGTACCAGCCCCAGCATTTT. Amino acids: CASSEARYQPQHF.

There are many counts of this clonotype. The chain is built from TRBV20-1 and TRBJ1-5, with no clear D. Germline V CDR1 and CDR2: DFQATT, SNEGSKA (reference sequence). The CDR3 is 13 amino acids. With 0 bases removed from V and 2 bases from J, the gap between germline ends came to 5 bases. CDR3 sequence reads: CSARDFGNQPQHF. DNA of the CDR3: TGCAGTGCTAGAGACTTCGGCAATCAGCCCCAGCATTTT.

This clonotype was seen at least ten times. The rearrangement uses TRBV6-2 or TRBV6-3 and TRBJ1-2; no clear D. The V gene's germline CDR1 is MNHEY and CDR2 SVGEGT. There are 13 residues in the CDR3. V lost 2 bases and J 8 bases, leaving 12 bases between the germline ends. The CDR3 nucleotides are TGTGCCAGCAGTTACCCCAAAATTTTCGGCTACACCTTC. Amino acid sequence: CASSYPKIFGYTF.

This clonotype occurred a few times. V is TRBV7-9 and J is TRBJ1-2; 9 bases fit TRBD1. In germline, CDR1 is SEHNR, CDR2 FQNEAQ (reference sequence). J gave up 0 bases and V 5 bases, and 4 bases lay outside the gene matches. The CDR3 consists of 15 residues. The CDR3 region is CASSPRQGANYGYTF. The CDR3 DNA sequence: TGTGCCAGCAGCCCTCGACAGGGGGCTAACTATGGCTACACCTTC.

This clonotype was found many times. This rearrangement joins TRBV29-1 to TRBJ2-3; either TRBD1 or TRBD2 may fit D (5 bases each). The CDR3 has 13 residues. The germline V gene encodes CDR1 SQVTM and CDR2 ANQGSEA. V was pared by 6 bases and J by 0 bases, with 10 bases between. CDR3 bases: TGCAGCGTCAGGGACGGCAGCACAGATACGCAGTATTTT. It translates to CSVRDGSTDTQYF.

The V gene is TRBV11-2, the J gene TRBJ2-2, with 11 bases lining up with TRBD2. V dropped 4 bases and J dropped 4; count of bases not matched to a gene: 5. Germline V CDR1 and CDR2: SGHAT, FQNNGV. The CDR3 length is 16 residues. The chain's CDR3 is CASSSGLAGVTGELFF. The DNA for the CDR3 is TGTGCCAGCAGCTCAGGACTAGCGGGTGTCACCGGGGAGCTGTTTTTT.

This clonotype has ten or more counts. This chain links TRBV28 with TRBJ1-6; 9 nucleotides match TRBD1. V lost 5 bases, J lost 9 bases, and 8 bases stayed unmatched. CDR3 length: 15 residues. From germline, CDR1 is MDHEN and CDR2 SYDVKM. The CDR3 DNA reads TGTGCCAGCAGTATAACCCGGGACAGGGCTTCACCCCTCCACTTT. It specifies CASSITRDRASPLHF.

The sample holds many counts of this clonotype. The rearrangement links TRBV7-7 to TRBJ2-1; D gene ambiguous. Trimming pared 3 bases from V and 6 bases from J, leaving 15 bases between. There are 15 residues in the CDR3. CDR1 is SSHAT, CDR2 FNYEAQ, per germline (reference sequence). The CDR3 sequence: CASSFNVGPLNEQFF. CDR3 coding DNA: TGTGCCAGCAGCTTTAATGTCGGACCCCTCAATGAGCAGTTCTTC.

This clonotype was recorded many times. The V call is TRBV29-1, the J call TRBJ1-2, with 8 bases lining up with TRBD1. Germline CDR1 and CDR2: SQVTM and ANQGSEA. V lost 7 bases, J lost 4 bases, and 8 bases stayed unmatched. This CDR3 has 13 amino acids. DNA of the CDR3: TGCAGCGCGGCAGGGGGCACTGGCTATGGCTACACCTTC. Its translation: CSAAGGTGYGYTF. Variable domain in full (rest from reference TRBV29-1 and TRBJ1-2): SAVISQKPSRDICQRGTSLTIQCQVDSQVTMMFWYRQQPGQSLTLIATANQGSEATYESGFVIDKFPISRPNLTFSTLTVSNMSPEDSSIYLCSAAGGTGYGYTFGSGTRLTVV.

The CDR3 nucleotides are TGTGCCAGTAGTATAAGGGAGTCCTACAATGAGCAGTTCTTC. Translated, it gives CASSIRESYNEQFF. J is TRBJ2-1 and V is TRBV19; a possible D gene is TRBD2 (5 bases). Between the trimmed V and J ends, which lost 2 bases and 1 base, there was a span of 6 bases. Germline V gene sequence: CDR1 LNHDA, CDR2 SQIVND (reference sequence). CDR3 length equals 14 residues.

This clonotype was recorded many times. CDR3: CASSSLSGTGFPYEQYF. The CDR3 nucleotides read TGTGCCAGCAGTTCTTTGTCCGGAACAGGTTTCCCCTACGAGCAGTACTTC. The chain combines TRBV6-5 with TRBJ2-7; weak D call: TRBD1 (5 bases). V shed 4 bases and J shed 2 bases, with 21 bases lying between them. The germline V gene encodes CDR1 MNHEY and CDR2 SVGAGI. The CDR3 runs to 17 residues.

This clonotype was detected many times. The genes are TRBV29-1 and TRBJ2-7; tentative D call: TRBD2 (6 bases). V was shortened by 6 bases and J by 2 bases, with 17 bases between the two germline ends. Germline CDR1 is SQVTM and CDR2 is ANQGSEA. The CDR3 covers 14 residues. CDR3 sequence: CSVFTGTSAYEQYF. The CDR3 coding sequence is TGCAGCGTATTTACCGGGACTTCTGCCTACGAGCAGTACTTC.

This clonotype showed up many times. J is TRBJ2-7 and V is TRBV10-3; D not resolved. Deletions cut 4 bases from V and 1 base from J, with 11 bases between. This CDR3 comprises 14 residues. CDR1 is ENHRY and CDR2 is SYGVKD in the germline V gene. The DNA for the CDR3 is TGTGCCATCAGTGGTCCGAGGAATTCCTACGAGCAGTACTTC. It is translated as CAISGPRNSYEQYF.

This clonotype was counted ten times or more. J is TRBJ2-1 and V is TRBV10-3; TRBD2 matches at 11 bases. Per the germline V gene, CDR1 is ENHRY and CDR2 is SYGVKD. The CDR3 is 15 residues long. The V segment lost 2 bases and the J segment 8 bases; nucleotides outside the gene matches: 5. CDR3 loop: CAISERLAGGDEQFF. CDR3 DNA sequence: TGTGCCATCAGTGAGAGGCTAGCGGGAGGCGATGAGCAGTTCTTC.

At least ten counts were recorded for this clonotype. J is TRBJ2-1 and V is TRBV15; 8 positions match TRBD1. There are 15 residues in the CDR3. The V and J ends lost 5 bases and 0 bases, in that order; junction bases with no gene match: 3. The V gene's germline CDR1 is LNHNV and CDR2 YYDKDF (reference sequence). The CDR3 reads CATSSDRGSYNEQFF. The DNA for the CDR3 is TGTGCCACCAGCTCCGACAGGGGCTCCTACAATGAGCAGTTCTTC.

This clonotype has at least ten counts. The chain recombines TRBV20-1 with TRBJ1-2; no reliable D call. Between the trimmed V and J ends, which lost 3 bases and 4 bases, there was a span of 9 bases. The CDR3 totals 12 residues. The germline CDR1 and CDR2 sequences are DFQATT and SNEGSKA (reference sequence). CDR3 in DNA: TGCAGTGCTAGCACAGAGGTCTATGGCTACACCTTC. This gives the protein CSASTEVYGYTF.

The table lists this clonotype with many counts. This chain uses TRBV12-5 with TRBJ2-1, with 9 bases that match TRBD1. Germline lookup yields CDR1 LGHNT and CDR2 FRNRAP. The CDR3 runs to 16 residues. Germline trimming cut 4 bases from V and 9 bases from J; bases unmatched to any gene: 13. This chain's CDR3 is CASGSPRHRGLSEQFF. CDR3 nucleotide sequence: TGTGCTAGTGGTTCGCCACGGCACAGGGGGCTTAGTGAGCAGTTCTTC.

Notes on this clonotype: A much bigger clone sits one base away, suggesting this may be a read error. The chain employs TRBV7-2 and TRBJ1-2, with D unclear. Germline V gives CDR1 SGHTA, CDR2 FQGNSA. CDR3 size: 12 residues. The CDR3 protein is CASSGSGYGDTF. The CDR3 DNA reads as TGTGCCAGCAGCGGGAGCGGCTATGGCGACACCTTC.

This clonotype was picked up many times. This chain connects TRBV29-1 to TRBJ1-1; D is undetermined. V lost 4 bases and J 1 base, leaving 10 bases between the germline ends. The germline V gene has CDR1 SQVTM and CDR2 ANQGSEA. The CDR3 runs to 13 residues. This chain's CDR3 is CSVVGGPNTEAFF. The CDR3 nucleotides read TGCAGCGTTGTGGGCGGACCGAACACTGAAGCTTTCTTT. Drawing the rest from reference TRBV29-1 and TRBJ1-1, the complete variable domain is SAVISQKPSRDICQRGTSLTIQCQVDSQVTMMFWYRQQPGQSLTLIATANQGSEATYESGFVIDKFPISRPNLTFSTLTVSNMSPEDSSIYLCSVVGGPNTEAFFGQGTRLTVV.

This clonotype was detected ten times or more. The genes are TRBV5-1 and TRBJ1-2, with D maybe TRBD1 (5 bases). The germline CDR1 and CDR2 sequences are SGHRS and YFSETQ. V gave up 4 bases and J gave up 8 bases, with 21 bases separating them. CDR3 size: 15 residues. The CDR3 DNA is TGCGCCAGCAGCATTATCTCCGGGACTTCAGGAGGCTACACCTTC. It specifies CASSIISGTSGGYTF.

This clonotype was seen at least ten times. This chain links TRBV6-1 with TRBJ1-5; D might be TRBD1 (6 bases). V was pared by 4 bases and J by 10 bases, with 20 bases between. This CDR3 is built from 15 residues. Germline-derived CDR1 and CDR2 are MNHNS and SASEGT. In DNA, the CDR3 is TGTGCCAGCAGTGTTGGGGACACCCTCTGGGCCCCCCAGCATTTT. It specifies CASSVGDTLWAPQHF.

The sample holds many counts of this clonotype. V usage is TRBV5-1 and J usage is TRBJ2-6, with a possible D match to TRBD1 (6 bases). The CDR3 contains 15 residues. Trimming shortened V by 2 bases and J by 4 bases, and 10 bases separated the two germline ends. Germline V gene data show CDR1 as SGHRS and CDR2 as YFSETQ. The CDR3: CASSLHREGANVLTF. CDR3 DNA: TGCGCCAGCAGCTTACACAGGGAAGGGGCCAACGTCCTGACTTTC.

This clonotype was observed many times. V usage is TRBV5-1 and J usage is TRBJ1-2; D is unclear. CDR1 and CDR2 from the germline V gene are SGHRS and YFSETQ. Trimming pared 0 bases from V and 2 bases from J, leaving 14 bases between. CDR3 length equals 16 residues. CDR3 in amino acids: CASSLDPGTANYGYTF. The CDR3 DNA sequence: TGCGCCAGCAGCTTGGACCCGGGCACCGCAAACTATGGCTACACCTTC.

This clonotype was detected many times. V and J are TRBV7-8 and TRBJ2-3; D gene uncertain. CDR3 size: 15 residues. V lost 4 bases and J lost 0, with 11 bases in between. The germline V gene has CDR1 SGHVS and CDR2 FQNEAQ. CDR3 in DNA: TGTGCCAGCAGCTGGGCAGGCCCTAGCACAGATACGCAGTATTTT. Its translation: CASSWAGPSTDTQYF. Full variable domain (rest looked up from reference TRBV7-8 and TRBJ2-3): GAGVSQSPRYKVAKRGQDVALRCDPISGHVSLFWYQQALGQGPEFLTYFQNEAQLDKSGLPSDRFFAERPEGSVSTLKIQRTQQEDSAVYLCASSWAGPSTDTQYFGPGTRLTVL.